This T cell receptor (beta chain) was profiled in a study of blood T cell repertoires in COVID-19. Here immunoSEQ multiplex PCR was the method, and the copy in TCRdb shows in-frame clones only, minus some. The table has hundreds of thousands of clones, roughly 88% seen once. The CDR3 loop spans 15 amino acids. Germline assignment: CDR1 SEHNR and CDR2 FQNEAQ (reference sequence). Losses at the gene ends were 5 bases for V and 5 bases for J; bases not matched to a gene: 8. Sequencing input: peripheral blood. The V call is TRBV7-9, the J call TRBJ2-7, with 11 bases aligning to TRBD2. The sequence came from a woman aged 70 to 79 with COVID-19, enrolled during active disease. CDR3 nucleotide sequence: TGTGCCAGCAGCCCCCGACTAGCGGGAACCAACGAGCAGTACTTC. Translating it yields CASSPRLAGTNEQYF.